This TCR beta chain was obtained from a study of blood T cells in healthy people across ages. In the study overall: With template switching, about one barcoded beta molecule was captured per two T cells.

Trimming removed 1 base from V and 7 bases from J; junction bases left unmatched: 6. Germline V gene sequence: CDR1 KGHSH, CDR2 LQKENI. The CDR3 covers 16 residues. This clonotype turned up a few times. Primers used in a second PCR of about 6 to 11 cycles were a sample-barcoded 5' primer and a J-beta primer mix. One entry per CDR3 protein results from TCRdb running MiXCR on the 5' RACE reads. The data contain around 1,100,000 distinct CDR3 sequences, less than 45% of them seen just once; the ten biggest clones take up roughly 14%. This TCR came from a young man in good health. The chain couples TRBV18 to TRBJ2-4; 11 nucleotides match TRBD1. The material sequenced was blood. CDR3 DNA sequence: TGTGCCAGCTCACCACGGGGACAGGGGGTGTGGAACATTCAGTACTTC. Translation: CASSPRGQGVWNIQYF.